The clone carrying this T cell receptor (beta chain) has a handful of counts. This entry comes from a study of immune characterization of retroperitoneal liposarcoma. V was pared by 5 bases and J by 6 bases, with 20 bases between. The CDR3 is made up of 16 amino acids. CDR1 and CDR2 (germline): SGHTA, FQGTGA. Each CDR3 protein gets one entry after TCRdb re-called the PCR reads with MiXCR. The data hold 9,500 to 11,000 distinct CDR3 sequences, with less than 35% observed a single time. The V and J genes are TRBV7-3 and TRBJ2-1, with D tentatively TRBD2 (5 bases). The receptor was derived from a male donor with retroperitoneal liposarcoma. Sequenced: tumor tissue. The CDR3 is CASSPEVARAPNEQFF. The CDR3 DNA sequence: TGTGCCAGCAGCCCGGAGGTGGCTAGAGCTCCCAATGAGCAGTTCTTC.